The T cell receptor (beta chain) under discussion was sequenced for a study of read filtering for tumor transcriptome and immune sequencing. As for the study in general: RNA-seq yielded only about 75 to 1273 TCR reads, IR-seq about 3.5 to 10.27 million.

General study findings and limits: Dropping single-read clonotypes raised IR-seq and RNA-seq shared-clonotype correlation.

Bone marrow was sampled from every patient at the time of active disease. This library used roughly 370 ng RNA and molecular barcoded adaptors spanning alpha/delta and beta/gamma chains. One entry per CDR3 protein results from TCRdb running MiXCR on the reads. The repertoire consists of around 140,000 distinct CDR3 sequences, with about 13% occurring once and the leading ten covering more than 6.5%. This CDR3 comprises 14 residues. The V gene's germline CDR1 is SNHLY and CDR2 FYNNEI. The germline V and J ends were trimmed by 3 bases and 3 bases, with 12 bases remaining between them. The sample holds many counts of this clonotype. What it binds is not known.

The sample comprised a population of CD138-negative cells sorted from bone marrow. The source of this sequence is a donor over 35 with multiple myeloma. The chain is built from TRBV2 and TRBJ2-7; a weak D match, TRBD2 (5 bases). For the CDR3, the DNA is TGTGCCAGCAGTGAGGCGGGTGAGGGCTACGAGCAGTACTTC. Its translation: CASSEAGEGYEQYF.